The sequence of this T cell receptor (beta chain) was determined in a study of early T cells in non-severe SARS-CoV-2 infection. Germline V CDR1 and CDR2: LNHDA, SQIVND (reference sequence). V was clipped by 8 bases and J by 2 bases; unmatched bases: 3. This CDR3 spans 14 amino acids. Ten or more counts support this clonotype. Antigen unknown. Tagging with unique molecular identifiers was applied to individual cDNA molecules. Via MiXCR, TCRdb re-called the 5' RACE reads, giving one row per CDR3 protein. Of around 110,000 distinct CDR3 sequences listed, over 8.5% are singletons. Broader study findings: The matching step, a VDJdb search, favored anti-spike CD8 responses and missed private and CD4 specificities.

This receptor was taken from an adult who was a healthcare worker with PCR-confirmed SARS-CoV-2 infection or an uninfected control (not recorded which). Sequenced material: whole blood. The chain employs TRBV19 and TRBJ2-6; 7 positions match TRBD1. The CDR3 DNA is TGTGCCAGTGACAGGGTAGCTGGGGCCAACGTCCTGACTTTC. Translating it yields CASDRVAGANVLTF.